This T cell receptor (beta chain) was obtained from a study of T-cell memory formation after mild COVID-19. Study-wide points: Mainly in CM and EM were contracting CD4+ clones; CD8+ were in EMRA. A balance of CD4 and CD8 characterized clones contracting day 15 to 85, whereas later expanders leaned CD4+. The SARS-CoV-2 specificity of second-wave clones reaching peak at day 37 remained unverified. Some clones that responded were present in memory (sampled pre-infection), which suggests cross-reactive memory joined.

In germline, CDR1 is LNHDA, CDR2 SQIVND (reference sequence). The CDR3 spans 17 residues. The V end lost 1 base, the J end lost 2 bases, and 15 bases lay between the germline ends. This clonotype was picked up a small number of times. The antigen is unknown. TCRdb itself ran the 5' RACE reads through MiXCR, one entry per CDR3 protein. The sample lists approximately 150,000 distinct CDR3 sequences; approximately 15% were seen once. This TCR was sampled from an adult woman who had mild COVID-19 (a few samples of this study predate the infection). Cell type and time point are not known. The material sequenced was PBMCs or a T cell subset sorted from them (not recorded which). This chain joins TRBV19 and TRBJ2-1; possible D gene TRBD2, 6 bases. The CDR3 coding sequence is TGTGCCAGTAGTATAGCTGTAGCGGTGAGACCCTACAATGAGCAGTTCTTC. As protein: CASSIAVAVRPYNEQFF.